A single sample gave rise to the 27 T cell receptor beta chains below, sequenced in a study of OX40 agonist ivuxolimab in advanced cancers. Generated by immunoSEQ multiplex PCR, the TCRdb table keeps only in-frame clones and is missing some. The data contain 42,000 or so clones, approximately 83% of them singletons. The sequencing used CD4+ or CD8+ T cells sorted from blood, collected in a trial of the OX40 agonist ivuxolimab. The source is an adult with an advanced solid tumor such as melanoma, head and neck, liver or kidney cancer.

The gene calls are TRBV28 and TRBJ2-5; D is ambiguous. Trimming cost V 2 bases and J 5 bases, with 21 bases left between them. CDR1 MDHEN and CDR2 SYDVKM come from the germline V gene. The CDR3 extends over 17 amino acids. The CDR3 is CASSLPPVSAWVETQYF. The CDR3, as DNA: TGTGCCAGCAGTTTACCCCCCGTATCGGCCTGGGTGGAGACCCAGTACTTC.

Comments on this clone: A clone one base away is much larger, so this may be a read error. This specimen includes other DNA sequences encoding the same CDR3. CDR3 in amino acids: CASSVPGQINYGYTF. The CDR3 DNA follows: TGCGCCAGCAGTGTACCGGGACAGATTAATTATGGCTACACCTTC. The chain recombines TRBV4-1 with TRBJ1-2, with 7 bases aligning to TRBD1. J lost 5 bases, V lost 6 bases, and 12 bases had no gene match. The V gene's germline CDR1 is MGHRA and CDR2 YSYEKL. The CDR3 is 15 residues long.

The rearrangement uses TRBV4-3 and TRBJ2-7, with a possible D match to TRBD1 (6 bases). The germline gives CDR1 LGHNA, CDR2 YSLEER. V lost 1 base, J lost 0 bases, and 10 bases lay in between. The CDR3 loop spans 15 amino acids. Here the CDR3 reads CASSQGGGPSYEQYF. CDR3 nucleotide sequence: TGCGCCAGCAGCCAAGGAGGGGGTCCCTCCTACGAGCAGTACTTC.

The chain couples TRBV7-9 to TRBJ2-7; 7 bases align to TRBD2. CDR1 is SEHNR and CDR2 is FQNEAQ in the germline V gene (reference sequence). CDR3 length: 13 amino acids. V gave up 4 bases and J gave up 0 bases; unmatched junction bases: 0. The CDR3 loop reads CASSWGGSYEQYV. The CDR3 DNA follows: TGTGCCAGCAGCTGGGGGGGCTCCTACGAGCAGTACGTC.

The V and J genes are TRBV5-1 and TRBJ1-3; D remains unclear. Germline CDR1 and CDR2: SGHRS and YFSETQ. Trimming removed 2 bases from V and 4 bases from J, with 10 bases in between. The CDR3 extends over 14 amino acids. The CDR3 loop is CASSFGEAGNTIYF. CDR3 coding DNA: TGCGCCAGCAGCTTCGGAGAGGCGGGAAACACCATATATTTT.

The chain couples TRBV6-5 to TRBJ1-3, with TRBD1 as a possible D gene (5 bases). Deletions cut 6 bases from V and 8 bases from J, with 17 bases between. CDR1 MNHEY and CDR2 SVGAGI come from the germline V gene. CDR3 length: 14 amino acids. The CDR3 DNA sequence: TGTGCCAGCAGCCGACGGAGACTGGGGGACACCATATATTTT. Amino acid sequence: CASSRRRLGDTIYF.

The rearrangement uses TRBV6-1 and TRBJ2-7; no clear D gene. Between the trimmed V and J ends, which lost 4 bases and 4 bases, there was a span of 5 bases. Germline assignment: CDR1 MNHNS and CDR2 SASEGT. The CDR3 totals 11 residues. CDR3 sequence: CASSALYEQYV. CDR3 in DNA: TGTGCCAGCAGTGCACTGTACGAGCAGTACGTC.

The chain combines TRBV7-3 with TRBJ1-1; 12 bases line up with TRBD1. The J segment lost 3 bases and the V segment lost 5 bases, leaving 4 bases of the junction unmatched. The V gene's germline CDR1 is SGHTA and CDR2 FQGTGA. The CDR3 totals 15 residues. CDR3: CASSPGTGGYTEAFF. The CDR3 DNA is TGTGCCAGCAGCCCCGGGACAGGGGGCTACACTGAAGCTTTCTTT.

The V and J genes are TRBV6-5 and TRBJ1-4; D is possibly TRBD1 (5 bases). The CDR3 has 15 residues. With 2 bases removed from V and 2 bases from J, the gap between germline ends came to 9 bases. The germline V gene has CDR1 MNHEY and CDR2 SVGAGI. The CDR3 loop is CASSYAGGTNEKLFF. CDR3 DNA: TGTGCCAGCAGTTACGCGGGGGGGACTAATGAAAAACTGTTTTTT.

The rearrangement links TRBV4-3 to TRBJ2-5; D remains ambiguous. The end of the DNA aligns better with TRBJ2-7, so the J call may be wrong. The germline V gene encodes CDR1 LGHNA and CDR2 YSLEER. CDR3 length: 12 residues. The DNA of the CDR3 is TGCGCCAGCAGCCAGACTGGACACGAGCAGTACTTC. Its protein product is CASSQTGHEQYF.

By its share, this clone is medium-sized. The rearrangement links TRBV25-1 to TRBJ1-1; D unclear. Between the trimmed V and J ends, which lost 8 bases and 1 base, there was a span of 14 bases. This CDR3 contains 14 residues. Germline V gene lookup returns CDR1 MGHDK and CDR2 SYGVNS. CDR3 loop: CASSIGGWNTEAFF. The CDR3 region has the DNA TGTGCCAGCTCAATAGGCGGGTGGAACACTGAAGCTTTCTTT.

J is TRBJ1-1 and V is TRBV14; 8 nucleotides align to TRBD1. V shed 4 bases, J shed 8 bases, and the junction held 6 bases outside the gene matches. The V gene's germline CDR1 is SGHDN and CDR2 FVKESK. This CDR3 contains 13 residues. CDR3 sequence: CASSPLTGGEAFF. The CDR3 DNA follows: TGTGCCAGCAGCCCCCTCACAGGGGGGGAAGCTTTCTTT.

V is TRBV28 and J is TRBJ2-7, with 7 bases fitting TRBD1. The junction had 8 bases not matched to a gene; V was cut back by 2 bases and J by 4 bases. This CDR3 is built from 15 residues. Per germline, CDR1 MDHEN and CDR2 SYDVKM. The CDR3 coding sequence is TGTGCCAGCAGTTTAGTTGAGACAGGGCCGTACGAGCAGTACTTC. Its translation is CASSLVETGPYEQYF. The variable domain in full, with the rest retrieved from reference TRBV28 and TRBJ2-7, is DVKVTQSSRYLVKRTGEKVFLECVQDMDHENMFWYRQDPGLGLRLIYFSYDVKMKEKGDIPEGYSVSREKKERFSLILESASTNQTSMYLCASSLVETGPYEQYFGPGTRLTVT.

The chain employs TRBV15 and TRBJ2-1; no definite D call. Germline CDR1 LNHNV, CDR2 YYDKDF (reference sequence). This CDR3 spans 17 amino acids. V was clipped by 0 bases and J by 2 bases, with 14 bases between them. The CDR3 DNA is TGTGCCACCAGCAGAGAGGTCCGACTGGGGACCTACAATGAGCAGTTCTTC. It translates to CATSREVRLGTYNEQFF. The full variable domain, rest sourced from reference TRBV15 and TRBJ2-1, is DAMVIQNPRYQVTQFGKPVTLSCSQTLNHNVMYWYQQKSSQAPKLLFHYYDKDFNNEADTPDNFQSRRPNTSFCFLDIRSPGLGDTAMYLCATSREVRLGTYNEQFFGPGTRLTVL.

The chain joins TRBV5-1 to TRBJ2-4, with D perhaps being TRBD1 or TRBD2 (5 bases each). The V and J ends lost 2 bases and 2 bases respectively, with 14 bases between them. Looked up from germline, CDR1 is SGHRS and CDR2 is YFSETQ. The CDR3 has 16 amino acids. CDR3 nucleotides: TGCGCCAGCAGCTTTAACGGGGCGCAATCCAAAAACATTCAGTACTTC. This codes for CASSFNGAQSKNIQYF.

Only one count was recorded for this clone. CDR3 in amino acids: CASSPGQVEQYV. In DNA form, the CDR3 reads TGTGCCAGCAGCCCGGGACAAGTCGAGCAGTACGTC. The genes are TRBV6-1 and TRBJ2-7, with D maybe TRBD1 (6 bases). CDR1 is MNHNS and CDR2 is SASEGT in the germline V gene. This CDR3 has 12 residues. The V and J ends lost 6 bases and 6 bases respectively, with 12 bases between them.

The rearrangement joins TRBV5-1 to TRBJ1-1, with D uncertain. Looked up from germline, CDR1 is SGHRS and CDR2 is YFSETQ. Trimming removed 5 bases at V and 1 base at J, with 9 bases between. The CDR3 totals 13 residues. The CDR3 coding sequence is TGCGCCAGCAGACTTCGGGGGAACACTGAAGCTTTCTTT. Its protein product is CASRLRGNTEAFF.

This clone was seen at least ten times. This sequence joins TRBV11-2 and TRBJ1-1; no firm D call. Trimming removed 5 bases at V and 9 bases at J, with 7 bases between. Germline-derived CDR1 and CDR2 are SGHAT and FQNNGV. The CDR3 consists of 10 residues. CDR3 region: CASSPEKAFF. CDR3 in DNA: TGTGCCAGCAGCCCTGAAAAAGCTTTCTTT.

This rearrangement joins TRBV2 to TRBJ2-6; perhaps TRBD2 as D (6 bases). Trimming stripped 11 bases from V and 0 bases from J, with 17 bases between. CDR3 size: 16 residues. Germline CDR1 and CDR2: SNHLY and FYNNEI. CDR3 sequence: CAGGTVDSSGANVLTF. In DNA form, the CDR3 reads TGTGCCGGGGGGACGGTCGATAGCTCTGGGGCCAACGTCCTGACTTTC.

This chain joins TRBV9 and TRBJ2-7; D uncertain. The CDR3 covers 13 residues. Germline V lookup: CDR1 SGDLS, CDR2 YYNGEE. V lost 2 bases, J lost 0 bases, and 6 bases lay in between. The chain's CDR3 is CASSVSSSYEQYF. In DNA, the CDR3 is TGTGCCAGCAGCGTCTCCAGCTCCTACGAGCAGTACTTC. The entire variable domain, with the rest obtained from reference TRBV9 and TRBJ2-7, is as follows: DSGVTQTPKHLITATGQRVTLRCSPRSGDLSVYWYQQSLDQGLQFLIQYYNGEERAKGNILERFSAQQFPDLHSELNLSSLELGDSALYFCASSVSSSYEQYFGPGTRLTVT.

J is TRBJ2-7 and V is TRBV11-2; no firm D call. V was pared by 4 bases and J by 3 bases, with 16 bases between. In germline, CDR1 is SGHAT, CDR2 FQNNGV. The CDR3 covers 15 residues. The CDR3 region is CASSSTPDHGYEQYF. CDR3 in DNA: TGTGCCAGCAGCTCTACCCCCGACCATGGCTACGAGCAGTACTTC.

V usage is TRBV7-4 and J usage is TRBJ2-1; 13 nucleotides match TRBD2. The CDR3 is 18 amino acids. The V gene end was trimmed by 5 bases and the J gene end by 6 bases; junction bases not matched to a gene: 13. Germline V gene data show CDR1 as SGHVT and CDR2 as SQSDAQ. DNA of the CDR3: TGTGCCAGCAGCCCCAACGGACTAGCGGGAGAGTGTTTCAATGAGCAGTTCTTC. It specifies CASSPNGLAGECFNEQFF.

V gene TRBV7-9 combines with J gene TRBJ1-1; 10 nucleotides line up with TRBD1. CDR1 is SEHNR and CDR2 is FQNEAQ in the germline V gene (reference sequence). The CDR3 consists of 15 residues. After removal of 11 bases from V and 4 bases from J, the junction contained 13 bases not matched to a gene. CDR3 nucleotide sequence: TGTGCCGGGCTTTCGCAGGGACAGGGGACCACTGAAGCTTTCTTT. Protein product: CAGLSQGQGTTEAFF.

J is TRBJ2-5 and V is TRBV5-1, with D hard to call. V lost 2 bases and J lost 2, with 7 bases in between. In germline, CDR1 is SGHRS, CDR2 YFSETQ. The CDR3 consists of 13 residues. CDR3 region: CASSFGLQETQYF. The CDR3 DNA is TGCGCCAGCAGCTTTGGTCTGCAAGAGACCCAGTACTTC. Together with reference TRBV5-1 and TRBJ2-5, the CDR3 gives the full variable domain: KAGVTQTPRYLIKTRGQQVTLSCSPISGHRSVSWYQQTPGQGLQFLFEYFSETQRNKGNFPGRFSGRQFSNSRSEMNVSTLELGDSALYLCASSFGLQETQYFGPGTRLLVL.

The V and J genes are TRBV7-9 and TRBJ1-4; D might be TRBD1 (6 bases). The V and J ends lost 6 bases and 4 bases respectively, with 12 bases between them. From germline, CDR1 is SEHNR and CDR2 FQNEAQ (reference sequence). The CDR3 loop spans 14 amino acids. CDR3 in DNA: TGTGCCAGCAGTTCCTCAGGGGTTAATGAAAAACTGTTTTTT. Translation gives CASSSSGVNEKLFF. Variable domain in full (rest from reference TRBV7-9 and TRBJ1-4): DTGVSQNPRHKITKRGQNVTFRCDPISEHNRLYWYRQTLGQGPEFLTYFQNEAQLEKSRLLSDRFSAERPKGSFSTLEIQRTEQGDSAMYLCASSSSGVNEKLFFGSGTQLSVL.

The chain recombines TRBV28 with TRBJ1-1; D unresolved. The ends were cut back, 6 bases at V and 1 base at J, with 21 bases in the middle. Per germline, CDR1 MDHEN and CDR2 SYDVKM. The CDR3 consists of 17 residues. CDR3 nucleotide sequence: TGTGCCAGCAGCTTTCATTTCGACGCACCGACGAACACTGAAGCTTTCTTT. Protein sequence: CASSFHFDAPTNTEAFF.

V and J are TRBV5-4 and TRBJ1-2, with 7 bases matching TRBD1. Per germline, CDR1 SGHNT and CDR2 YYREEE (reference sequence). With 2 bases clipped from V and 6 bases from J, the junction kept 4 bases outside the gene matches. The CDR3 has 13 residues. Here the CDR3 reads CASSFPGTDGYTF. The CDR3 DNA follows: TGTGCCAGCAGCTTTCCGGGGACAGATGGCTACACCTTC.